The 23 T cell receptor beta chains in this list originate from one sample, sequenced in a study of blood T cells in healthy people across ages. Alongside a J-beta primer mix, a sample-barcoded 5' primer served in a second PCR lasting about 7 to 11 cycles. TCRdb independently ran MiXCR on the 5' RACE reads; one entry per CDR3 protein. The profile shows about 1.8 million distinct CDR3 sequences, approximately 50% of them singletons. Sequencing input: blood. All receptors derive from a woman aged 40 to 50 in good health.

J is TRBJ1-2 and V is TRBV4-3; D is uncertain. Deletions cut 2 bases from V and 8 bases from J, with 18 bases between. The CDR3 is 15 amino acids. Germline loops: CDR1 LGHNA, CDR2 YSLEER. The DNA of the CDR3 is TGCGCCAGCAGCCAAACAGTAGCATCTCCCGGGGGCTACACCTTC. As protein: CASSQTVASPGGYTF.

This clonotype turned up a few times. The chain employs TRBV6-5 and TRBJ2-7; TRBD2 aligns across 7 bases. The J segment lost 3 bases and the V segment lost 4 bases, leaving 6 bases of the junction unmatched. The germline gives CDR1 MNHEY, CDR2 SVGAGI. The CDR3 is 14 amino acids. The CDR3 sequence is CASSSASGGYEQYF. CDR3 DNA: TGTGCCAGCAGTTCAGCTAGCGGCGGCTACGAGCAGTACTTC.

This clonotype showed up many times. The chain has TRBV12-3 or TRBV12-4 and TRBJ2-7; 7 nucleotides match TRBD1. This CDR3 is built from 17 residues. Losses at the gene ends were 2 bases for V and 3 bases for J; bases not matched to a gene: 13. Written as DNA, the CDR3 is TGTGCCAGCAGTTTACGCCCGCCCGGGACAGAAAACTACGAGCAGTACTTC. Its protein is CASSLRPPGTENYEQYF.

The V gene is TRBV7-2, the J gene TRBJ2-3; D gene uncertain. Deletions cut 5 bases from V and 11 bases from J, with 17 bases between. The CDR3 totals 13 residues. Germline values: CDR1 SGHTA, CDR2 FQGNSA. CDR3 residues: CASSPYSSPEQYF. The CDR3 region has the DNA TGTGCCAGCAGCCCCTACTCCTCGCCCGAGCAGTATTTT.

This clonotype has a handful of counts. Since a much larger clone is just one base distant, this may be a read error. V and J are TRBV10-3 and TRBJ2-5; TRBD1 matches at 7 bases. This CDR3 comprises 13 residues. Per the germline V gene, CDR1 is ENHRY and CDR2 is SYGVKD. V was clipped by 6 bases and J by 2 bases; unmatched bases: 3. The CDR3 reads CAISGTAQETQYF. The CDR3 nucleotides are TGTGCCATCAGCGGGACAGCTCAAGAGACCCAGTACTTC.

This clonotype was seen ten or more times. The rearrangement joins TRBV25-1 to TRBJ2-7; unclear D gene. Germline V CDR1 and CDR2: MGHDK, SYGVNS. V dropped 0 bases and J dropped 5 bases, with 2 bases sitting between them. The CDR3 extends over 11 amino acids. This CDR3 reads CASSEYDEQYF. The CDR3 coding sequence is TGTGCCAGCAGTGAATATGACGAGCAGTACTTC.

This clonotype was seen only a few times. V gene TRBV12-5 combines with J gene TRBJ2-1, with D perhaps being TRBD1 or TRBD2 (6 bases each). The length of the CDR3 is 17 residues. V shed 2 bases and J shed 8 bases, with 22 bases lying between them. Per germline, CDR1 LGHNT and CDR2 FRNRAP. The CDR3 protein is CASGLTAGSLGGDEQFF. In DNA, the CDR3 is TGTGCTAGTGGTTTGACGGCCGGCTCATTGGGGGGCGATGAGCAGTTCTTC.

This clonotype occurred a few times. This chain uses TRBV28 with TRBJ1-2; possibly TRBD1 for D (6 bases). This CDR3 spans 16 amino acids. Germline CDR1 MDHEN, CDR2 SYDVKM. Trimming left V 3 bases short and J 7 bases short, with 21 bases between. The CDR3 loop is CASSFLAGAAGTGYTF. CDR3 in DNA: TGTGCCAGCAGTTTTTTGGCGGGGGCGGCGGGGACTGGCTACACCTTC.

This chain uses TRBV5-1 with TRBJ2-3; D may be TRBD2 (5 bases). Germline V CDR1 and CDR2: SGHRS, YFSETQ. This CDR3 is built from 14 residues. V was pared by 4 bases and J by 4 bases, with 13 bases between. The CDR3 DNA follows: TGCGCCAGCAGCATACTGGACTCTGCAGATACGCAGTATTTT. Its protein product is CASSILDSADTQYF.

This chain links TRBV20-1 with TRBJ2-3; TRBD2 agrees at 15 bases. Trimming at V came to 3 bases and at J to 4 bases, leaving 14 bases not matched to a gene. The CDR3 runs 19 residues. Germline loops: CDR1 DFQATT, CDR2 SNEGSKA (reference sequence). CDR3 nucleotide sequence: TGCAGTGCTAGCGTAGGACTAGCGGGGGGGACAGGGGCAGCAGATACGCAGTATTTT. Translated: CSASVGLAGGTGAADTQYF.

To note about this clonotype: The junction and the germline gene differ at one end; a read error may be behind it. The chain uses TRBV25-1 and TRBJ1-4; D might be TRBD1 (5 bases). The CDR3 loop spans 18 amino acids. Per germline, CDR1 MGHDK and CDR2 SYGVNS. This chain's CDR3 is CASGDKWGDITTNEKLFF. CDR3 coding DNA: TGTGCCAGCGGTGACAAATGGGGGGATATAACAACTAATGAAAAACTGTTTTTT.

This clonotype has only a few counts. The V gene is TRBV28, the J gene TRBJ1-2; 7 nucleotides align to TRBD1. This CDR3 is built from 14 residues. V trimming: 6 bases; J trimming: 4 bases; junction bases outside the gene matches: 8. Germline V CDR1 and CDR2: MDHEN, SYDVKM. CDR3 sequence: CASRPTGDAYGYTF. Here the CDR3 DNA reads TGTGCCAGCAGGCCTACAGGGGACGCCTATGGCTACACCTTC.

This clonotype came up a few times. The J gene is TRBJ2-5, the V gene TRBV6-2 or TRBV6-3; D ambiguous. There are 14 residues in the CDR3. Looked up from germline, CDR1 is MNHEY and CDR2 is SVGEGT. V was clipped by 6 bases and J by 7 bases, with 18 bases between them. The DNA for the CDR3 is TGTGCCAGCAGCCTCAGATCCCAAAGCCGGACCCAGTACTTC. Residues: CASSLRSQSRTQYF.

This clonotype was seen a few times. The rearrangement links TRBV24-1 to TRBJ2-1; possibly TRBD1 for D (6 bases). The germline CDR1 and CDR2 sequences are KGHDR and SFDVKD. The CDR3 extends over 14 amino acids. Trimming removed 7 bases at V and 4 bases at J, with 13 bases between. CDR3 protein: CATSRETGYNEQFF. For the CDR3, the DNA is TGTGCCACCAGCAGGGAGACAGGTTACAATGAGCAGTTCTTC.

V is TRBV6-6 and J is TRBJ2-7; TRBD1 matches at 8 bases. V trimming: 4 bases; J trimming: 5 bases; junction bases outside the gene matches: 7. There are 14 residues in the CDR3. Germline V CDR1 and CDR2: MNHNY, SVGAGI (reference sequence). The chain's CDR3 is CASSWGQERNEQYF. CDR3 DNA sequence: TGTGCCAGCAGTTGGGGACAGGAGAGGAACGAGCAGTACTTC.

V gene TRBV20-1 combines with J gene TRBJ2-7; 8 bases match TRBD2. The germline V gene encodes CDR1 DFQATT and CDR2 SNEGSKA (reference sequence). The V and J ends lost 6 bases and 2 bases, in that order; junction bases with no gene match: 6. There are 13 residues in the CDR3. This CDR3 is CSAREGWAYEQYF. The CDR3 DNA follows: TGCAGTGCCCGGGAGGGTTGGGCCTACGAGCAGTACTTC.

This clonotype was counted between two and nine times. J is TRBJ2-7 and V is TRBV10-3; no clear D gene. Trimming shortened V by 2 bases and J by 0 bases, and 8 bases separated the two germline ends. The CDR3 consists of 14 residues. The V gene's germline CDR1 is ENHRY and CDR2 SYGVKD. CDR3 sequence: CAISEGRSSYEQYF. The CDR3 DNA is TGTGCCATCAGTGAGGGCCGTAGCTCCTACGAGCAGTACTTC.

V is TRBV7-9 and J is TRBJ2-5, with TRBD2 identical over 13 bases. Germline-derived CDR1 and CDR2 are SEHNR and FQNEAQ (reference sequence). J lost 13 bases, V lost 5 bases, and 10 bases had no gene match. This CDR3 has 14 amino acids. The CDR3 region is CASSRGLAGEPAYF. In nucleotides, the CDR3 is TGTGCCAGCAGCCGAGGACTAGCGGGGGAACCAGCGTACTTC.

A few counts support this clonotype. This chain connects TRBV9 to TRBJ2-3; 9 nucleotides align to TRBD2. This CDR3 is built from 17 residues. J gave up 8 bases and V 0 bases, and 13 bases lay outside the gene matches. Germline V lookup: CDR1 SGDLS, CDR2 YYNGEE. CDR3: CASSVESVAGVLRTQYF. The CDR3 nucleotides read TGTGCCAGCAGCGTAGAATCGGTAGCGGGGGTGTTGCGTACGCAGTATTTT.

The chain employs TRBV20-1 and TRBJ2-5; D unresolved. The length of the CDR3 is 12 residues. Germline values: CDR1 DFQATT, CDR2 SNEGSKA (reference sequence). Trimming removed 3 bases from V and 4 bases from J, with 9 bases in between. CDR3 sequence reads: CSARLPLETQYF. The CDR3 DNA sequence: TGCAGTGCTAGGCTCCCCTTAGAGACCCAGTACTTC.

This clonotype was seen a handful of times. CDR3 nucleotides: TGTGCCAGCAGCCCCTGGGACGTCCCCTCCTACGAGCAGTACTTC. It specifies CASSPWDVPSYEQYF. The rearrangement links TRBV7-9 to TRBJ2-4; the D call may be TRBD1 or TRBD2 (5 bases each). The last part of the DNA fits TRBJ2-7 better; the J call may be wrong. From germline, CDR1 is SEHNR and CDR2 FQNEAQ (reference sequence). The CDR3 is 15 amino acids.

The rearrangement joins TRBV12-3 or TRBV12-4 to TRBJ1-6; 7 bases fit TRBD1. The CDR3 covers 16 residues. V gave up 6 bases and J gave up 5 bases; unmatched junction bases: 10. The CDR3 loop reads CASRQRRQGNNSPLHF. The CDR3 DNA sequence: TGTGCCAGCAGGCAAAGAAGACAGGGAAATAATTCACCCCTCCACTTT.

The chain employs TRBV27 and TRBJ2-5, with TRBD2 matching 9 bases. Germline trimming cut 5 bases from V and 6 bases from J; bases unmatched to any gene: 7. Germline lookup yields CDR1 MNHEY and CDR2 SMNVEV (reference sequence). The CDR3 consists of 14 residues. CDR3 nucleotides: TGTGCCAGCAGTCCCCTAGCGGGGTCGAAGACCCAGTACTTC. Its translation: CASSPLAGSKTQYF.